The 8 T cell receptor beta chains below come from one sample, sequenced in a study of CD8+ T cells in alopecia areata. Once RNA had been extracted, it was reverse transcribed into cDNA to act as the sequencing template. Only in-frame clones appear in the TCRdb table, and some are missing; sequencing was by immunoSEQ multiplex PCR. This sample has some 130,000 clones, with around 49% found just once. Here the sequenced sample was CD8+ T cells sorted from blood, taken at week 0. These receptors came from a human donor with alopecia areata.

The rearrangement joins TRBV6-5 to TRBJ2-5; D is unclear. Germline-derived CDR1 and CDR2 are MNHEY and SVGAGI. The CDR3 has 14 amino acids. V was shortened by 3 bases and J by 1 base, with 9 bases between the two germline ends. CDR3 nucleotide sequence: TGTGCCAGCAGTTATCGTCGGAGCCAAGAGACCCAGTACTTC. Translation gives CASSYRRSQETQYF.

CDR3 DNA: TGTGCCAGCAGCTCACGGGACAGCCGTGGCTACGAGCAGTACTTC. This sequence encodes CASSSRDSRGYEQYF. V is TRBV7-9 and J is TRBJ2-7, with 7 bases matching TRBD1. The germline gives CDR1 SEHNR, CDR2 FQNEAQ (reference sequence). The CDR3 loop spans 15 amino acids. With V trimmed by 4 bases and J by 3 bases, 9 bases remained unmatched.

The chain joins TRBV9 to TRBJ1-1; D is unresolved. Trimming pared 4 bases from V and 3 bases from J, leaving 10 bases between. This CDR3 region has 13 residues. Germline lookup yields CDR1 SGDLS and CDR2 YYNGEE. The CDR3 protein is CASSSSKHTEAFF. Written as DNA, the CDR3 is TGTGCCAGCAGCTCCAGTAAACACACTGAAGCTTTCTTT.

This chain links TRBV29-1 with TRBJ2-2; tentatively, D is TRBD2 (5 bases). There are 13 residues in the CDR3. The V end was cut by 4 bases, the J end by 3 bases, with 9 bases between. Germline lookup yields CDR1 SQVTM and CDR2 ANQGSEA. CDR3 DNA sequence: TGCAGCGTTGTCGGGGTCGACACCGGGGAGCTGTTTTTT. Protein: CSVVGVDTGELFF.

The chain recombines TRBV27 with TRBJ1-2, with a tentative D call TRBD1 (5 bases). Germline V gives CDR1 MNHEY, CDR2 SMNVEV (reference sequence). V lost 4 bases and J 4 bases, leaving 13 bases between the germline ends. This CDR3 comprises 14 residues. Here the CDR3 DNA reads TGTGCCAGCAGTTCCATGTGGGGGTCCTATGGCTACACCTTC. It codes for CASSSMWGSYGYTF.

This chain links TRBV6-5 with TRBJ2-5, with TRBD2 matching 9 bases. V was pared by 0 bases and J by 2 bases, with 4 bases of the junction left unmatched. This CDR3 is 16 amino acids long. CDR1 MNHEY and CDR2 SVGAGI come from the germline V gene. The CDR3 is CASSYSSGGRQETQYF. In nucleotides, the CDR3 is TGTGCCAGCAGTTACTCGAGCGGGGGGCGACAAGAGACCCAGTACTTC.

J is TRBJ2-3 and V is TRBV6-1, with 10 nucleotides matching TRBD2. The length of the CDR3 is 15 residues. From germline, CDR1 is MNHNS and CDR2 SASEGT. Trimming cost V 9 bases and J 0 bases; bases outside gene matches: 6. CDR3 sequence: CASGERGGSTDTQYF. CDR3 coding DNA: TGTGCCAGTGGGGAGCGGGGGGGCAGCACAGATACGCAGTATTTT.

CDR3 loop: CASSLRGSPLHF. Here the CDR3 DNA reads TGTGCCAGCAGCTTAAGGGGCTCACCCCTCCACTTT. This rearrangement joins TRBV13 to TRBJ1-6; D is perhaps TRBD1 (5 bases). Germline CDR1 is PRHDT and CDR2 is FYEKMQ (reference sequence). The V and J ends lost 2 bases and 10 bases respectively, with 6 bases between them. CDR3 length: 12 residues.